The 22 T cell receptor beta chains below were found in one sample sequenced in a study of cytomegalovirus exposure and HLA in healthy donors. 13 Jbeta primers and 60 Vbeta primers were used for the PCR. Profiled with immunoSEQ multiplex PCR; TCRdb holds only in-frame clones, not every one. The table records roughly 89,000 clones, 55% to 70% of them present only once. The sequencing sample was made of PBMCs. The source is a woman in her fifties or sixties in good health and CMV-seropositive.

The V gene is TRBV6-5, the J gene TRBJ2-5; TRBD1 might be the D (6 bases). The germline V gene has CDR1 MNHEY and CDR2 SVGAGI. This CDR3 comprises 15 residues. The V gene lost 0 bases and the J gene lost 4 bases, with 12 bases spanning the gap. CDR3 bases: TGTGCCAGCAGTTACTCAGGGGGTACTAGAGAGACCCAGTACTTC. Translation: CASSYSGGTRETQYF.

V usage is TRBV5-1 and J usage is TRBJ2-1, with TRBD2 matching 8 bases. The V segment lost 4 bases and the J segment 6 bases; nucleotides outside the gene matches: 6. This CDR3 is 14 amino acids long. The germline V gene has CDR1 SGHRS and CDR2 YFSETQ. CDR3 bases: TGCGCCAGCAGCACCCCGGGACTAGGCAATGAGCAGTTCTTC. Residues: CASSTPGLGNEQFF.

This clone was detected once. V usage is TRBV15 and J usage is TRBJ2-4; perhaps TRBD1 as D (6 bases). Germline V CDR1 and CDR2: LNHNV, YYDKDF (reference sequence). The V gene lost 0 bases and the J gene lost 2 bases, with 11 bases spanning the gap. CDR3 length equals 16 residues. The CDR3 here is CATSREPTGPKNIQYF. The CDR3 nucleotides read TGTGCCACCAGCAGAGAACCCACAGGGCCCAAAAACATTCAGTACTTC. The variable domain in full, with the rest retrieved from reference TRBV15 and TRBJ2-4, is DAMVIQNPRYQVTQFGKPVTLSCSQTLNHNVMYWYQQKSSQAPKLLFHYYDKDFNNEADTPDNFQSRRPNTSFCFLDIRSPGLGDTAMYLCATSREPTGPKNIQYFGAGTRLSVL.

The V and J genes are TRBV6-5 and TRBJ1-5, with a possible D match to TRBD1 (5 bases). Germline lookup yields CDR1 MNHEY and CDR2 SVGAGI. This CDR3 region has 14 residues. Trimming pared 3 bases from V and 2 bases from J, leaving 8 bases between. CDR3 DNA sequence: TGTGCCAGCAGTTATGGAGGGGGCAATCAGCCCCAGCATTTT. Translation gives CASSYGGGNQPQHF.

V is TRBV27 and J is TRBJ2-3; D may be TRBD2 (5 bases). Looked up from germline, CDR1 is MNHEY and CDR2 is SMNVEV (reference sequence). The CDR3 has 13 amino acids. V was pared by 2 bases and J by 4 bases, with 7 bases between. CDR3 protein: CASSLDYSDTQYF. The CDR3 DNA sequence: TGTGCCAGCAGTTTAGACTACTCAGATACGCAGTATTTT.

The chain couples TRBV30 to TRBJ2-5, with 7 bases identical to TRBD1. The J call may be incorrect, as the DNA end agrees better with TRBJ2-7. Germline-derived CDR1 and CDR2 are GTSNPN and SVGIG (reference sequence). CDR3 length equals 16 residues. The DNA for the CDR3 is TGTGCCTGGAGTGTGGGTCAGGGGGTGAAGGGATACGAGCAGTACTTC. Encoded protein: CAWSVGQGVKGYEQYF.

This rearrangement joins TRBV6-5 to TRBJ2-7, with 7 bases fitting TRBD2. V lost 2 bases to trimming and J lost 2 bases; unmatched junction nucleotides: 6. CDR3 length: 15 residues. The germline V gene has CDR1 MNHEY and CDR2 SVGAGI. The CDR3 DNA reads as TGTGCCAGCAGTTACCCCGAGGGGAGGGCCTACGAGCAGTACTTC. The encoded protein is CASSYPEGRAYEQYF.

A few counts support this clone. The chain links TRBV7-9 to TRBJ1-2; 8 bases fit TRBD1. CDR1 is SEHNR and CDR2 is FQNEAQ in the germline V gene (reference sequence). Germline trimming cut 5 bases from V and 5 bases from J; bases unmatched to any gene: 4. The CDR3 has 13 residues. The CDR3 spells CASSPTGGYGYTF. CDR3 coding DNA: TGTGCCAGCAGCCCAACAGGGGGGTATGGCTACACCTTC.

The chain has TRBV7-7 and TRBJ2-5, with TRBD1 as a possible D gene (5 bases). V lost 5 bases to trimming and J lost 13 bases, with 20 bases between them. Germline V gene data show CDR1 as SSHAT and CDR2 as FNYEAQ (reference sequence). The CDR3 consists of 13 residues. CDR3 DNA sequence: TGTGCCAGCAGCCCCGACCGATCCAGGGCGATGTACTTC. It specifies CASSPDRSRAMYF.

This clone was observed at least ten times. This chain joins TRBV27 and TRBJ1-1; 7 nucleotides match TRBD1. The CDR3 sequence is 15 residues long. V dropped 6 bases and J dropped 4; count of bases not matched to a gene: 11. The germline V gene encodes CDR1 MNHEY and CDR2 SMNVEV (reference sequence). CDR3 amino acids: CASRQKDRALTEAFF. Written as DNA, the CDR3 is TGTGCCAGCAGGCAAAAAGACAGGGCTCTCACTGAAGCTTTCTTT.

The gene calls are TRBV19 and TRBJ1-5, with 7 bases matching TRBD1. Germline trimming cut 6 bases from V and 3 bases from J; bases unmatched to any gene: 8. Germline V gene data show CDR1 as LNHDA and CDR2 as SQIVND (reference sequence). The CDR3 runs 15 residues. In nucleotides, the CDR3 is TGTGCCAGTAGAAAACAGGGGTGGGACAATCAGCCCCAGCATTTT. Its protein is CASRKQGWDNQPQHF.

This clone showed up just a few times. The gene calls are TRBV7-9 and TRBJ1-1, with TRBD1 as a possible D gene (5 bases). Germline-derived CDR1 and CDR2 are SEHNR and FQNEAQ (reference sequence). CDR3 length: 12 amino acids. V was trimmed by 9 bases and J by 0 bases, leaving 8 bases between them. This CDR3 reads CASGAVNTEAFF. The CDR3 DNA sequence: TGTGCCAGTGGGGCGGTGAACACTGAAGCTTTCTTT.

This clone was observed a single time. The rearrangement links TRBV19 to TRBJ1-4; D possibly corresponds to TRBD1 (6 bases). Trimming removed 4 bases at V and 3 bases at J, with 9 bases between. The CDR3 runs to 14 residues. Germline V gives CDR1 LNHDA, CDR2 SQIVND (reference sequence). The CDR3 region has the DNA TGTGCCAGTAGTAACCGACAGGCTAATGAAAAACTGTTTTTT. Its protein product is CASSNRQANEKLFF.

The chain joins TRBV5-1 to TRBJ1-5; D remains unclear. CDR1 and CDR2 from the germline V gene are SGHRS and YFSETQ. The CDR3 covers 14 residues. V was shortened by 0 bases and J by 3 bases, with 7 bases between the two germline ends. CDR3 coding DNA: TGCGCCAGCAGCTTGGGCGAGATCAATCAGCCCCAGCATTTT. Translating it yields CASSLGEINQPQHF.

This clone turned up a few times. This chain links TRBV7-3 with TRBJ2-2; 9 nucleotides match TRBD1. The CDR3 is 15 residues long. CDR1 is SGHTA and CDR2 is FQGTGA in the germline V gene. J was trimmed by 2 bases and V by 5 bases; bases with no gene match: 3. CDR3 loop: CASSRDRDNTGELFF. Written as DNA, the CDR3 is TGTGCCAGCAGCCGGGACAGGGACAACACCGGGGAGCTGTTTTTT.

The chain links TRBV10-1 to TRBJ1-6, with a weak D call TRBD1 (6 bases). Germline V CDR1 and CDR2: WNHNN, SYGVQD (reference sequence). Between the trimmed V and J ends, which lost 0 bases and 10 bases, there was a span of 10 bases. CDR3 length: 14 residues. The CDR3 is CASSESPGQSPLHF. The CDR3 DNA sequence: TGCGCCAGCAGTGAGTCTCCGGGACAATCACCCCTCCACTTT.

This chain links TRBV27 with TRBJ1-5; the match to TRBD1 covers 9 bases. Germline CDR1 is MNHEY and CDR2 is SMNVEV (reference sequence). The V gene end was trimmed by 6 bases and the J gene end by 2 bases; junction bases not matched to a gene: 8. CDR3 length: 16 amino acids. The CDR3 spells CASRAQGALGNQPQHF. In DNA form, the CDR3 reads TGTGCCAGCAGGGCACAGGGGGCTCTGGGCAATCAGCCCCAGCATTTT.

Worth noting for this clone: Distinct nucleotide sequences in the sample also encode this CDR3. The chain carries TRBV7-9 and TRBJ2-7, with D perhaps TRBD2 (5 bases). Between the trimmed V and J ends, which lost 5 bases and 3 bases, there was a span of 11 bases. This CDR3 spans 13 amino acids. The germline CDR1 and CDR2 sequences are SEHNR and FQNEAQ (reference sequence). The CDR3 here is CASSRRENYEQYF. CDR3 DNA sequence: TGTGCCAGCAGCCGCCGGGAAAACTACGAGCAGTACTTC.

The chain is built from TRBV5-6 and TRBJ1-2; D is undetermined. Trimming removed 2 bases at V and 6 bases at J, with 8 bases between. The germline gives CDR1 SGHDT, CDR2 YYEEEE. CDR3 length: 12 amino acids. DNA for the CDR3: TGTGCCAGCAGCTTCCTTTCCGATGGCTACACCTTC. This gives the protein CASSFLSDGYTF. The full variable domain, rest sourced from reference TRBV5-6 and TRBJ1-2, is DAGVTQSPTHLIKTRGQQVTLRCSPKSGHDTVSWYQQALGQGPQFIFQYYEEEERQRGNFPDRFSGHQFPNYSSELNVNALLLGDSALYLCASSFLSDGYTFGSGTRLTVV.

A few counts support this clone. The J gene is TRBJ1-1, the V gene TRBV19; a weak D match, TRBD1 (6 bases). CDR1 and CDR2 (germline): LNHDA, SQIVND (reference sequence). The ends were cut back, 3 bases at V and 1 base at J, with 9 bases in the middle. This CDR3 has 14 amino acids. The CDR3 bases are TGTGCCAGTAGTATCAGGGGTGCGAACACTGAAGCTTTCTTT. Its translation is CASSIRGANTEAFF.

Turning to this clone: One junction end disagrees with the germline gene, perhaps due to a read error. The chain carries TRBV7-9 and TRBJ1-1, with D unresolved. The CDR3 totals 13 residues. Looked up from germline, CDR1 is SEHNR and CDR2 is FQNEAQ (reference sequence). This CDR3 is CSSSLGMNTEAFF. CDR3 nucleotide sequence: TGTTCCAGCAGCTTGGGCATGAACACTGAAGCTTTCTTT.

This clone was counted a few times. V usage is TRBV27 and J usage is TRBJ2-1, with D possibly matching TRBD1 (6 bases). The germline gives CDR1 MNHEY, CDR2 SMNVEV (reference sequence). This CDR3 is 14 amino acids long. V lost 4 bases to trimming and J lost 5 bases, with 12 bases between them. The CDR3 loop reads CASSYRDTNNEQFF. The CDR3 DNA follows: TGTGCCAGCAGTTACCGGGACACCAACAATGAGCAGTTCTTC.